The 24 T cell receptor beta chains below come from one sample, sequenced in a study of T cells in Graves' hyperthyroidism and ophthalmopathy. RNA transcripts provided the source from which TCR beta CDR3 regions were amplified. When the TCR CDR3 underwent first-round RT-PCR, the HTBI primer set was used. TCRdb itself ran the multiplex PCR reads through MiXCR, one entry per CDR3 protein. The sample includes about 640,000 distinct CDR3 sequences, less than 25% of them seen just once. Material: blood. These receptors came from a man younger than 45 with Graves' ophthalmopathy.

The chain carries TRBV18 and TRBJ2-2; tentatively, D is TRBD2 (5 bases). Per the germline V gene, CDR1 is KGHSH and CDR2 is LQKENI. Between the trimmed V and J ends, which lost 0 bases and 4 bases, there was a span of 12 bases. The CDR3 is 16 amino acids. The chain's CDR3 is CASSPPRRAGTGELFF. The CDR3 DNA reads as TGTGCCAGCTCACCACCGCGACGGGCGGGCACCGGGGAGCTGTTTTTT.

This rearrangement joins TRBV28 to TRBJ1-2; 9 bases align to TRBD1. The CDR3 is made up of 15 amino acids. Germline values: CDR1 MDHEN, CDR2 SYDVKM. Trimming at V came to 6 bases and at J to 2 bases, leaving 7 bases not matched to a gene. This CDR3 reads CASSSIQGANYGYTF. The CDR3 nucleotides are TGTGCCAGCAGCTCAATACAGGGGGCCAACTATGGCTACACCTTC.

This clonotype came up many times. The rearrangement joins TRBV28 to TRBJ2-1; TRBD2 might be the D (7 bases). The CDR3 spans 12 residues. Germline V gene lookup returns CDR1 MDHEN and CDR2 SYDVKM. V gave up 8 bases and J gave up 7 bases, with 12 bases separating them. DNA of the CDR3: TGTGCCAGCGGCGGGGGCTGGAATGAGCAGTTCTTC. This codes for CASGGGWNEQFF.

The table lists this clonotype with many counts. The gene calls are TRBV20-1 and TRBJ1-1; no firm D call. Between the trimmed V and J ends, which lost 0 bases and 7 bases, there was a span of 15 bases. Germline values: CDR1 DFQATT, CDR2 SNEGSKA (reference sequence). This CDR3 region has 14 residues. The CDR3 region has the DNA TGCAGTGCTAGAGATTGGAGAACAGATAGTGAAGCTTTCTTT. Protein sequence: CSARDWRTDSEAFF.

This chain uses TRBV5-1 with TRBJ2-7; D possibly corresponds to TRBD2 (5 bases). Between the trimmed V and J ends, which lost 3 bases and 4 bases, there was a span of 17 bases. CDR1 is SGHRS, CDR2 YFSETQ, per germline. This CDR3 region has 15 residues. DNA for the CDR3: TGCGCCAGCAGCTACGAGGGTTTATCTCCTTACGAGCAGTACTTC. Translation gives CASSYEGLSPYEQYF.

This chain connects TRBV7-2 to TRBJ2-3; D is perhaps TRBD2 (5 bases). This CDR3 region has 20 residues. V lost 4 bases to trimming and J lost 2 bases, with 28 bases between them. Germline V gene lookup returns CDR1 SGHTA and CDR2 FQGNSA. CDR3 nucleotide sequence: TGTGCCAGCAGCTCTCCCGCAGCGGCAAAAACCCACCTCCCCACAGATACGCAGTATTTT. This translates into CASSSPAAAKTHLPTDTQYF.

There are many counts of this clonotype. This chain uses TRBV7-2 with TRBJ2-1, with D unclear. Germline values: CDR1 SGHTA, CDR2 FQGNSA. The CDR3 extends over 11 amino acids. The V end lost 0 bases, the J end lost 10 bases, and 4 bases lay between the germline ends. Here the CDR3 DNA reads TGTGCCAGCAGCTTAGCACTGGAGCAGTTCTTC. Encoded protein: CASSLALEQFF. Drawing the rest from reference TRBV7-2 and TRBJ2-1, the complete variable domain is GAGVSQSPSNKVTEKGKDVELRCDPISGHTALYWYRQSLGQGLEFLIYFQGNSAPDKSGLPSDRFSAERTGGSVSTLTIQRTQQEDSAVYLCASSLALEQFFGPGTRLTVL.

The rearrangement joins TRBV29-1 to TRBJ2-1; D ambiguous. The germline CDR1 and CDR2 sequences are SQVTM and ANQGSEA. The CDR3 loop spans 17 amino acids. Trimming shortened V by 3 bases and J by 1 base, and 19 bases separated the two germline ends. CDR3 protein: CSVESGVKDRSYNEQFF. The CDR3 DNA follows: TGCAGCGTTGAGTCTGGGGTTAAGGATAGGTCCTACAATGAGCAGTTCTTC.

This clonotype was recorded at least ten times. The chain has TRBV7-9 and TRBJ1-5, with D possibly matching TRBD1 (6 bases). V was clipped by 5 bases and J by 2 bases, with 10 bases between them. Germline CDR1 and CDR2: SEHNR and FQNEAQ (reference sequence). The CDR3 is 14 residues long. CDR3 sequence reads: CASSASGGNQPQHF. CDR3 in DNA: TGTGCCAGCAGCGCCTCAGGGGGCAATCAGCCCCAGCATTTT.

The V gene is TRBV20-1, the J gene TRBJ2-4; TRBD2 matches 10 bases. The CDR3 runs 14 residues. Germline CDR1 is DFQATT and CDR2 is SNEGSKA (reference sequence). The trim removed 6 bases at V and 5 bases at J, leaving 7 bases unmatched. This chain's CDR3 is CSAQSGRAENIQYF. Written as DNA, the CDR3 is TGCAGTGCCCAAAGCGGGAGGGCCGAAAACATTCAGTACTTC.

Ten or more counts support this clonotype. This chain connects TRBV5-1 to TRBJ2-1; no clear D. This CDR3 comprises 15 residues. Germline values: CDR1 SGHRS, CDR2 YFSETQ. V lost 0 bases, J lost 0 bases, and 7 bases lay in between. The CDR3, as DNA: TGCGCCAGCAGCTTGGCGGGCACCTCCTACAATGAGCAGTTCTTC. Its translation is CASSLAGTSYNEQFF.

The rearrangement links TRBV19 to TRBJ2-7; D is possibly TRBD2 (6 bases). V was shortened by 3 bases and J by 1 base, with 7 bases between the two germline ends. This CDR3 contains 13 residues. CDR1 is LNHDA, CDR2 SQIVND, per germline (reference sequence). CDR3 coding DNA: TGTGCCAGTAGTATTGGAGGGTCCTACGAGCAGTACTTC. Translated, it gives CASSIGGSYEQYF.

The J gene is TRBJ1-4, the V gene TRBV6-7; 8 bases agree with TRBD1. TRBV6-7 is labeled an ORF, and its function is uncertain. This CDR3 has 16 residues. V lost 6 bases to trimming and J lost 5 bases; unmatched junction nucleotides: 11. Here the CDR3 reads CASRPWTGQVNEKLFF. The CDR3 DNA sequence: TGTGCCAGCAGGCCGTGGACGGGACAGGTGAATGAAAAACTGTTTTTT.

The sample holds a few counts of this clonotype. The chain employs TRBV27 and TRBJ1-5; D is possibly TRBD1 (6 bases). V lost 1 base and J 2 bases, leaving 12 bases between the germline ends. The germline V gene has CDR1 MNHEY and CDR2 SMNVEV (reference sequence). The CDR3 spans 16 residues. CDR3 nucleotide sequence: TGTGCCAGCAGTTTATTAGGGGGGGAAGGCAATCAGCCCCAGCATTTT. Protein sequence: CASSLLGGEGNQPQHF.

This clonotype was detected a few times. V is TRBV28 and J is TRBJ1-2; 7 nucleotides match TRBD1. This CDR3 contains 14 residues. Germline V gene sequence: CDR1 MDHEN, CDR2 SYDVKM. V gave up 6 bases and J gave up 8 bases; unmatched junction bases: 12. The CDR3 bases are TGTGCCAGCAGACCCCCCGGGACAGAAGGGGGCTACACCTTC. The encoded protein is CASRPPGTEGGYTF.

This clonotype was detected only a few times. The chain joins TRBV4-1 to TRBJ1-1, with D hard to call. The germline gives CDR1 MGHRA, CDR2 YSYEKL. V gave up 0 bases and J gave up 5 bases, with 13 bases separating them. There are 15 residues in the CDR3. CDR3 protein: CASSQDLRGITEAFF. The CDR3 coding sequence is TGCGCCAGCAGCCAAGACTTACGCGGGATTACTGAAGCTTTCTTT.

In its sample, this clonotype was seen many times. The V gene is TRBV11-1, the J gene TRBJ2-3, with 7 bases aligning to TRBD1. Trimming removed 3 bases from V and 4 bases from J; junction bases left unmatched: 1. The CDR3 runs to 13 residues. From germline, CDR1 is SGHAT and CDR2 FQDESV (reference sequence). CDR3 nucleotide sequence: TGTGCCAGCAGCTTGGACAGGTCAGATACGCAGTATTTT. It yields the protein CASSLDRSDTQYF.

This sequence joins TRBV5-1 and TRBJ2-5; 7 nucleotides align to TRBD1. The CDR3 loop spans 14 amino acids. Germline trimming cut 3 bases from V and 4 bases from J; bases unmatched to any gene: 6. Germline V gives CDR1 SGHRS, CDR2 YFSETQ. The CDR3 region is CASSSMTGRETQYF. The CDR3 DNA reads TGCGCCAGCAGCTCCATGACAGGGAGAGAGACCCAGTACTTC.

This clonotype was picked up a small number of times. The J gene is TRBJ1-1, the V gene TRBV5-6; possibly TRBD1 for D (6 bases). The V gene lost 1 base and the J gene lost 1 base, with 11 bases spanning the gap. Germline V lookup: CDR1 SGHDT, CDR2 YYEEEE. The CDR3 sequence is 15 residues long. Here the CDR3 reads CASSLQGRGNTEAFF. The CDR3 nucleotides are TGTGCCAGCAGCTTGCAAGGCAGGGGGAACACTGAAGCTTTCTTT.

The chain links TRBV28 to TRBJ2-7; D may be TRBD1 or TRBD2 (5 bases each). The end of the DNA fits TRBJ2-1 better, so the J call may be wrong. CDR1 and CDR2 from the germline V gene are MDHEN and SYDVKM. This CDR3 comprises 15 residues. CDR3 sequence: CASSLREGSSYEQFF. The CDR3 nucleotides are TGTGCCAGCAGTTTAAGAGAGGGGAGTAGTTACGAGCAGTTCTTC.

This clonotype has only a few counts. The rearrangement uses TRBV12-3 or TRBV12-4 and TRBJ1-4; D might be TRBD1 (6 bases). V dropped 11 bases and J dropped 7 bases, with 17 bases sitting between them. The CDR3 extends over 13 amino acids. The CDR3 DNA reads TGTGCCTGCAAGGGGGGATGGAGTGAAAAACTGTTTTTT. This sequence encodes CACKGGWSEKLFF.

This clonotype has just a few counts. The V and J genes are TRBV24-1 and TRBJ1-5, with D possibly being TRBD1 (5 bases). The CDR3 spans 15 residues. Looked up from germline, CDR1 is KGHDR and CDR2 is SFDVKD. V was pared by 5 bases and J by 5 bases, with 15 bases between. Here the CDR3 DNA reads TGTGCCACCAGTGTTGGGGGGGAGATAGATCAGCCCCAGCATTTT. This encodes CATSVGGEIDQPQHF.

J is TRBJ2-1 and V is TRBV7-2; D unclear. The germline gives CDR1 SGHTA, CDR2 FQGNSA. The V end was cut by 5 bases, the J end by 10 bases, with 15 bases between. This CDR3 has 13 amino acids. Here the CDR3 DNA reads TGTGCCAGCAGCCCGGCAGGTAGGGCCGAGCAGTTCTTC. It specifies CASSPAGRAEQFF.

The chain recombines TRBV7-9 with TRBJ2-3; D gene unclear. The V end was cut by 0 bases, the J end by 3 bases, with 13 bases between. Germline assignment: CDR1 SEHNR and CDR2 FQNEAQ (reference sequence). This CDR3 region has 16 residues. The chain's CDR3 is CASSLARRAGTDTQYF. The CDR3 nucleotides read TGTGCCAGCAGCTTAGCCAGAAGGGCCGGGACAGATACGCAGTATTTT. Looking up the rest from reference TRBV7-9 and TRBJ2-3 gives the full variable domain: DTGVSQNPRHKITKRGQNVTFRCDPISEHNRLYWYRQTLGQGPEFLTYFQNEAQLEKSRLLSDRFSAERPKGSFSTLEIQRTEQGDSAMYLCASSLARRAGTDTQYFGPGTRLTVL.